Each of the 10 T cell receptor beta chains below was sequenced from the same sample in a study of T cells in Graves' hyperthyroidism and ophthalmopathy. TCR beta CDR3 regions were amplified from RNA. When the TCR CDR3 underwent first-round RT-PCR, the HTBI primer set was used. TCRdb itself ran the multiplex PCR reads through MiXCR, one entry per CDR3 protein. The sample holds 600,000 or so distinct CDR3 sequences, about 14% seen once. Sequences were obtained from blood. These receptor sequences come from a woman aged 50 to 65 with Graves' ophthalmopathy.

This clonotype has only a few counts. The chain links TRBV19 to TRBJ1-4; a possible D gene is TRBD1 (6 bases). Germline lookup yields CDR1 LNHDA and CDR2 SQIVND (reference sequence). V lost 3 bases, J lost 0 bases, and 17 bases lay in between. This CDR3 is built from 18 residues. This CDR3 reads CASSIPQGDIATNEKLFF. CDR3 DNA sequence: TGTGCCAGTAGTATTCCACAGGGAGACATTGCAACTAATGAAAAACTGTTTTTT.

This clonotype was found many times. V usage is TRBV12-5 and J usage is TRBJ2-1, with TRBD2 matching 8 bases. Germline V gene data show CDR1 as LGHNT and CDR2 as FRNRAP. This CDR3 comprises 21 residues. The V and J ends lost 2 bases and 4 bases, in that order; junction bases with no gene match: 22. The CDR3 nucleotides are TGTGCTAGTGGTTTGTTCCAACCAGCGGGAGAGTTGAACGCGGTATACAATGAGCAGTTCTTC. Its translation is CASGLFQPAGELNAVYNEQFF.

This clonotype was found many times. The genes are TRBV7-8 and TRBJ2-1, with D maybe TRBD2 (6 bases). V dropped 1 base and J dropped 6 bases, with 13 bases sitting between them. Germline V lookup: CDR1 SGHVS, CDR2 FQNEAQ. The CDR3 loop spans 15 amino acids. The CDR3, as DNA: TGTGCCAGCAGCTTAGTGGTAGCGGTTCGCAATGAGCAGTTCTTC. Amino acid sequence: CASSLVVAVRNEQFF. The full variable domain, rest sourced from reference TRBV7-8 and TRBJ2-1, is GAGVSQSPRYKVAKRGQDVALRCDPISGHVSLFWYQQALGQGPEFLTYFQNEAQLDKSGLPSDRFFAERPEGSVSTLKIQRTQQEDSAVYLCASSLVVAVRNEQFFGPGTRLTVL.

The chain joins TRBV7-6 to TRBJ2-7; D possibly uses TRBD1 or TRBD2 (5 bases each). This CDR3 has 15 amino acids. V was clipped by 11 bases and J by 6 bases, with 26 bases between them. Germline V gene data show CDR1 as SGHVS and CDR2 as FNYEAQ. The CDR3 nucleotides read TGTGCCTTAACGGGGCAGGGTGGGTCCAACTCCGAGCAGTACTTC. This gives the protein CALTGQGGSNSEQYF.

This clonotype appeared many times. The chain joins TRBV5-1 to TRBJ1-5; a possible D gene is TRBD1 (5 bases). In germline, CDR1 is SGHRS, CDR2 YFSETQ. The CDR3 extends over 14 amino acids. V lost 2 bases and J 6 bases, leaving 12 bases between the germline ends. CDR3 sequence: CASSFVGGGQPQHF. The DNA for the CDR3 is TGCGCCAGCAGCTTTGTTGGGGGAGGTCAGCCCCAGCATTTT. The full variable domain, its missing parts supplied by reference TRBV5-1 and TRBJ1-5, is KAGVTQTPRYLIKTRGQQVTLSCSPISGHRSVSWYQQTPGQGLQFLFEYFSETQRNKGNFPGRFSGRQFSNSRSEMNVSTLELGDSALYLCASSFVGGGQPQHFGDGTRLSIL.

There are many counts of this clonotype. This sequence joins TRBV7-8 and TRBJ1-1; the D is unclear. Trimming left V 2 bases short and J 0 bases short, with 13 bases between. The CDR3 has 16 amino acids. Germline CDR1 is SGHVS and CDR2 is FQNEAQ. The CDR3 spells CASSLSGLPMNTEAFF. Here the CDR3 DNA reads TGTGCCAGCAGCTTATCAGGACTTCCCATGAACACTGAAGCTTTCTTT.

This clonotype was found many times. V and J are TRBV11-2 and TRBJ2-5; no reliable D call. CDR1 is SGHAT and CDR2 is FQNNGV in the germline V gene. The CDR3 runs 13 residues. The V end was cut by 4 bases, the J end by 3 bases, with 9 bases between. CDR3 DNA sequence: TGTGCCAGCAGCTCGTCACGTGAAGAGACCCAGTACTTC. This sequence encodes CASSSSREETQYF.

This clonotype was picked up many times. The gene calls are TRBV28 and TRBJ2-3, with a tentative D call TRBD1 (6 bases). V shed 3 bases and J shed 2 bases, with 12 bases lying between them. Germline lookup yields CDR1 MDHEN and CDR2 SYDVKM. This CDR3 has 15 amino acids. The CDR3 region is CASSFRGFDTDTQYF. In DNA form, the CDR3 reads TGTGCCAGCAGTTTCAGGGGATTTGACACAGATACGCAGTATTTT.

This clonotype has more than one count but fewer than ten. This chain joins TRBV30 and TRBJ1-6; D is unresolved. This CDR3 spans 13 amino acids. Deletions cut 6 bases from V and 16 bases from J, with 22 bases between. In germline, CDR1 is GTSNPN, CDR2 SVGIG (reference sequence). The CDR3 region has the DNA TGTGCCTGCACCCGCGAGGCCACCAAATCGCTCCACTTT. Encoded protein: CACTREATKSLHF.

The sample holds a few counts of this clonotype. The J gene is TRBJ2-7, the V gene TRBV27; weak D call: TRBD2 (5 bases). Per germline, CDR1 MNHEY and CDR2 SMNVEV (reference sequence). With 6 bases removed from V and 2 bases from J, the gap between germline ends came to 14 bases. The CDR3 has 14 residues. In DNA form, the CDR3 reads TGTGCCAGCAGGTTCGCGACGGGGACCTACGAGCAGTACTTC. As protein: CASRFATGTYEQYF.